This T cell receptor (beta chain) was captured by sequencing in a study of cytomegalovirus exposure and HLA in healthy donors. This clone has only a few counts. Its antigen remains unknown. It was with 60 Vbeta and 13 Jbeta primers that the PCR ran. Some clones are missing from TCRdb's copy, which holds only in-frame ones; the method was immunoSEQ multiplex PCR. The sample has about 120,000 clones, under 20% seen once; the top ten hold around 2.6%. Study-level points and caveats: Earlier findings revealed that most TCR beta V segments proved productive either about 87% or about 30% of the time. When analyzed later, a missense DCLRE1C variant was found to be linked to TCR beta V- and J-gene trimming. In a later analysis, HLA-associated TCR beta chains were more clonally expanded than equally common others.

The CDR3 contains 15 residues. Germline trimming cut 1 base from V and 2 bases from J; bases unmatched to any gene: 1. Germline lookup yields CDR1 LGHNA and CDR2 YNFKEQ. This chain connects TRBV4-2 to TRBJ2-7, with 11 nucleotides matching TRBD1. The specimen sequenced was PBMCs. This clonotype originated in a female donor in good health and CMV-seropositive. For the CDR3, the DNA is TGTGCCAGCAGCCAAGGGGGACAGGGGGCCTACGAGCAGTACTTC. It yields the protein CASSQGGQGAYEQYF.